The 32 T cell receptor beta chains listed next were all sequenced from one sample in a study of T cells in localized non-small cell lung cancer. Measured with immunoSEQ multiplex PCR; TCRdb has only the in-frame clones, and not every one. The sample comprises under 950 clones, roughly 20% of which are singletons, and about 30% rests with the top ten. The sequencing used normal lung tissue next to the tumor, collected before any cancer treatment. All receptors derive from a female donor at least 60 years old with stage II lung adenocarcinoma.

The genes are TRBV18 and TRBJ1-1; the D is unclear. Germline V CDR1 and CDR2: KGHSH, LQKENI. This CDR3 has 13 amino acids. V was clipped by 1 base and J by 1 base, with 4 bases between them. CDR3 nucleotide sequence: TGTGCCAGCTCACCACAGAGGAACACTGAAGCTTTCTTT. Amino acid sequence: CASSPQRNTEAFF. Supplemented by reference TRBV18 and TRBJ1-1, the full variable domain reads NAGVMQNPRHLVRRRGQEARLRCSPMKGHSHVYWYRQLPEEGLKFMVYLQKENIIDESGMPKERFSAEFPKEGPSILRIQQVVRGDSAAYFCASSPQRNTEAFFGQGTRLTVV.

This clone was observed a handful of times. This sequence joins TRBV5-1 and TRBJ2-1, with TRBD2 as a possible D gene (6 bases). Trimming removed 0 bases from V and 1 base from J, with 8 bases in between. Germline values: CDR1 SGHRS, CDR2 YFSETQ. The CDR3 is 15 residues long. The CDR3 DNA sequence: TGCGCCAGCAGCTTGGATCGGGGGTCCTACAATGAGCAGTTCTTC. The encoded protein is CASSLDRGSYNEQFF.

This clone is termed large (0.1 to 1%). This chain links TRBV6-8 with TRBJ1-1, with 7 positions matching TRBD1. CDR1 MNHGY and CDR2 SAAAGT come from the germline V gene. J lost 0 bases, V lost 5 bases, and 9 bases had no gene match. The CDR3 has 16 residues. DNA for the CDR3: TGTGCCAGCAGTACTTGGACAGGTACTATGAACACTGAAGCTTTCTTT. This sequence encodes CASSTWTGTMNTEAFF.

The rearrangement links TRBV5-1 to TRBJ1-1; 9 bases fit TRBD1. V lost 4 bases, J lost 0 bases, and 13 bases stayed unmatched. This CDR3 spans 18 amino acids. Per germline, CDR1 SGHRS and CDR2 YFSETQ. CDR3 DNA: TGCGCCAGCAGCACCCCGCCGGGACAGGGCTCGATGAACACTGAAGCTTTCTTT. Translation gives CASSTPPGQGSMNTEAFF.

There are a few counts of this clone. In DNA, the CDR3 is TGCAGCGTTCAGCGGGAGAAGGAGAGTGAGCAGTTCTTC. Protein product: CSVQREKESEQFF. The chain combines TRBV29-1 with TRBJ2-1; TRBD2 matches at 8 bases. Germline values: CDR1 SQVTM, CDR2 ANQGSEA. With 5 bases clipped from V and 9 bases from J, the junction kept 9 bases outside the gene matches. This CDR3 has 13 residues.

This clone was observed a handful of times. The DNA of the CDR3 is TGTGCCAGCAGCCCCATAGAAGGGAGCGTGGCACAAGAGACCCAGTACTTC. It codes for CASSPIEGSVAQETQYF. The chain has TRBV11-3 and TRBJ2-5, with a weak D call TRBD2 (5 bases). The CDR3 length is 17 residues. Trimming pared 5 bases from V and 2 bases from J, leaving 21 bases between. CDR1 is SGHNT, CDR2 YENEEA, per germline.

A few counts support this clone. V is TRBV10-3 and J is TRBJ1-2; D might be TRBD1 (6 bases). This CDR3 has 14 amino acids. Germline values: CDR1 ENHRY, CDR2 SYGVKD. Trimming cost V 0 bases and J 6 bases, with 11 bases left between them. The chain's CDR3 is CAISESRGLHGYTF. The CDR3 nucleotides read TGTGCCATCAGTGAGTCGAGGGGGTTACATGGCTACACCTTC.

The chain joins TRBV28 to TRBJ2-2; TRBD2 matches 8 bases. Trimming removed 6 bases from V and 1 base from J; junction bases left unmatched: 4. This CDR3 region has 15 residues. The germline CDR1 and CDR2 sequences are MDHEN and SYDVKM. CDR3 in amino acids: CASRPTSGNTGELFF. CDR3 coding DNA: TGTGCCAGCAGACCAACTAGCGGGAACACCGGGGAGCTGTTTTTT.

The chain recombines TRBV28 with TRBJ2-7; 7 bases fit TRBD1. The CDR3 spans 14 residues. Germline V gene sequence: CDR1 MDHEN, CDR2 SYDVKM. Trimming cost V 3 bases and J 2 bases; bases outside gene matches: 4. Here the CDR3 reads CASSFRDRAYEQYF. The CDR3 DNA reads as TGTGCCAGCAGTTTCCGGGACAGAGCCTACGAGCAGTACTTC. Full variable domain (remainder filled in from reference TRBV28 and TRBJ2-7): DVKVTQSSRYLVKRTGEKVFLECVQDMDHENMFWYRQDPGLGLRLIYFSYDVKMKEKGDIPEGYSVSREKKERFSLILESASTNQTSMYLCASSFRDRAYEQYFGPGTRLTVT.

The chain combines TRBV28 with TRBJ1-3; D is uncertain. This CDR3 is built from 14 residues. Germline loops: CDR1 MDHEN, CDR2 SYDVKM. The V and J ends lost 2 bases and 12 bases respectively, with 17 bases between them. In DNA form, the CDR3 reads TGTGCCAGCAGTTTAGGATCTCCCCCTGGGCACATATATTTT. Translation gives CASSLGSPPGHIYF. Combining the CDR3 with reference TRBV28 and TRBJ1-3 gives the whole variable domain DVKVTQSSRYLVKRTGEKVFLECVQDMDHENMFWYRQDPGLGLRLIYFSYDVKMKEKGDIPEGYSVSREKKERFSLILESASTNQTSMYLCASSLGSPPGHIYFGEGSWLTVV.

This clone rates as large (0.1 to 1%). The gene calls are TRBV11-3 and TRBJ1-1, with D possibly being TRBD1 (5 bases). The CDR3 spans 16 residues. The germline V gene encodes CDR1 SGHNT and CDR2 YENEEA. V was trimmed by 0 bases and J by 1 base, leaving 12 bases between them. CDR3 sequence reads: CASSLDLVGGNTEAFF. Written as DNA, the CDR3 is TGTGCCAGCAGCTTAGATCTCGTTGGGGGGAACACTGAAGCTTTCTTT.

J is TRBJ1-5 and V is TRBV16, with a weak D call TRBD1 (5 bases). The germline V gene has CDR1 KGHSY and CDR2 FQNENV. The V end lost 4 bases, the J end lost 7 bases, and 11 bases lay between the germline ends. There are 13 residues in the CDR3. The CDR3 loop reads CASSRDRGQPQHF. DNA of the CDR3: TGTGCCAGCAGCCGGGACCGGGGGCAGCCCCAGCATTTT.

This chain joins TRBV30 and TRBJ1-1; D gene unclear. This CDR3 comprises 12 residues. Germline V gene data show CDR1 as GTSNPN and CDR2 as SVGIG (reference sequence). V was trimmed by 5 bases and J by 5 bases, leaving 12 bases between them. In nucleotides, the CDR3 is TGTGCCTGGGGAAGACATATGACTGAAGCTTTCTTT. This codes for CAWGRHMTEAFF.

The V call is TRBV28, the J call TRBJ2-7, with 8 bases that match TRBD1. After removal of 8 bases from V and 3 bases from J, the junction contained 6 bases not matched to a gene. The CDR3 is 13 residues long. Germline V gives CDR1 MDHEN, CDR2 SYDVKM. The CDR3 DNA is TGTGCCAGCCGTCCAACAGGGGGCTACGAGCAGTACTTC. Translation gives CASRPTGGYEQYF.

This clone is medium-sized in the sample. The chain joins TRBV11-3 to TRBJ2-3; 7 bases match TRBD2. V lost 3 bases to trimming and J lost 3 bases; unmatched junction nucleotides: 3. This CDR3 has 14 amino acids. Germline V CDR1 and CDR2: SGHNT, YENEEA. The CDR3 DNA follows: TGTGCCAGCAGCTTGAAAGCGGGGACAGATACGCAGTATTTT. Translated: CASSLKAGTDTQYF.

This sequence joins TRBV15 and TRBJ2-5, with 7 bases matching TRBD2. CDR1 is LNHNV, CDR2 YYDKDF, per germline (reference sequence). Unmatched junction bases numbered 12, after V lost 2 bases and J lost 6 bases. This CDR3 comprises 16 residues. CDR3 protein: CATSRSRGVLGQTQYF. The CDR3 nucleotides are TGTGCCACCAGCAGAAGCCGGGGGGTGCTGGGGCAGACCCAGTACTTC.

This chain connects TRBV5-1 to TRBJ1-1; TRBD1 might be the D (5 bases). The CDR3 covers 14 residues. V dropped 2 bases and J dropped 5 bases, with 13 bases sitting between them. Germline-derived CDR1 and CDR2 are SGHRS and YFSETQ. CDR3 residues: CASSFQGEGTEAFF. In nucleotides, the CDR3 is TGCGCCAGCAGCTTTCAAGGGGAGGGAACTGAAGCTTTCTTT.

The chain employs TRBV6-8 and TRBJ1-4; D is unresolved. The CDR3 is 13 residues long. Germline CDR1 is MNHGY and CDR2 is SAAAGT. The germline V and J ends were trimmed by 7 bases and 3 bases, with 9 bases remaining between them. CDR3 DNA: TGTGCCAGCATGCGAGGTCCTAATGAAAAACTGTTTTTT. It specifies CASMRGPNEKLFF.

This clone was picked up a small number of times. The junction differs from germline at one of its ends, possibly a read error. The chain couples TRBV6-4 to TRBJ1-2; D possibly corresponds to TRBD1 (6 bases). Germline values: CDR1 MRHNA, CDR2 SNTAGT. The CDR3 sequence is 15 residues long. The CDR3 bases are TGTGCCATCAGTGACGCACCGGGACACTCCTATGGCTACACCTTC. Its translation: CAISDAPGHSYGYTF.

This clone came up a few times. The gene calls are TRBV15 and TRBJ2-2; tentative D call: TRBD1 (5 bases). This CDR3 spans 15 amino acids. Germline CDR1 LNHNV, CDR2 YYDKDF (reference sequence). Trimming stripped 1 base from V and 5 bases from J, with 11 bases between. CDR3 sequence reads: CATSRGGQRTGELFF. As DNA, the CDR3 is TGTGCCACCAGCAGAGGGGGCCAGAGGACCGGGGAGCTGTTTTTT.

This rearrangement joins TRBV19 to TRBJ2-3, with 10 bases matching TRBD1. CDR1 and CDR2 from the germline V gene are LNHDA and SQIVND (reference sequence). With 0 bases clipped from V and 9 bases from J, the junction kept 6 bases outside the gene matches. There are 15 residues in the CDR3. The DNA of the CDR3 is TGTGCCAGTAGTATAGATCGGGGGACAGGGGCGACGCAGTATTTT. It codes for CASSIDRGTGATQYF.

This clone was observed a few times. The CDR3: CAWSRQGQGKEKLFF. The CDR3 DNA reads TGTGCCTGGAGCCGCCAGGGACAGGGTAAAGAAAAACTGTTTTTT. V and J are TRBV30 and TRBJ1-4; 9 bases line up with TRBD1. V lost 3 bases, J lost 8 bases, and 10 bases stayed unmatched. The germline V gene encodes CDR1 GTSNPN and CDR2 SVGIG (reference sequence). This CDR3 contains 15 residues.

This chain uses TRBV19 with TRBJ2-7; D unclear. With 5 bases removed from V and 6 bases from J, the gap between germline ends came to 17 bases. CDR1 and CDR2 (germline): LNHDA, SQIVND (reference sequence). This CDR3 spans 14 amino acids. The CDR3 coding sequence is TGTGCCAGTAGTTCACGACTCTCCCTCTCCGAGCAGTACTTC. Encoded protein: CASSSRLSLSEQYF.

This chain uses TRBV11-3 with TRBJ1-3, with D possibly TRBD1 on 6 matching bases. V lost 4 bases and J 0 bases, leaving 16 bases between the germline ends. The germline CDR1 and CDR2 sequences are SGHNT and YENEEA. The CDR3 sequence is 17 residues long. The CDR3: CASSSTGHGISGNTIYF. The CDR3 coding sequence is TGTGCCAGCAGCTCTACGGGACACGGAATCTCTGGAAACACCATATATTTT.

J is TRBJ1-2 and V is TRBV23-1; no clear D. TRBV23-1 is annotated as an ORF whose role is uncertain. V dropped 10 bases and J dropped 0 bases, with 15 bases sitting between them. The CDR3 is 14 amino acids. CDR3 nucleotide sequence: TGCGCCAACCACTTAGACGGAGCTAACTATGGCTACACCTTC. It yields the protein CANHLDGANYGYTF.

This clone occurred a few times. V gene TRBV11-3 combines with J gene TRBJ1-2; D is uncertain. Trimming left V 5 bases short and J 8 bases short, with 21 bases between. CDR1 and CDR2 (germline): SGHNT, YENEEA. CDR3 length: 15 residues. The CDR3 DNA follows: TGTGCCAGCAGCCAAGGTGGGAGTCAGTCGGGGGGCTACACCTTC. Protein product: CASSQGGSQSGGYTF.

This clone occurred a few times. The chain uses TRBV28 and TRBJ2-7, with D hard to call. V lost 8 bases and J 2 bases, leaving 10 bases between the germline ends. Germline V lookup: CDR1 MDHEN, CDR2 SYDVKM. The CDR3 has 12 amino acids. CDR3 nucleotides: TGTGCCAGCGGTCGTCAACCCTACGAGCAGTACTTC. It codes for CASGRQPYEQYF.

The CDR3 sequence: CASSEGQGNVWNEQFF. Here the CDR3 DNA reads TGTGCCAGCAGTGAAGGACAGGGGAACGTATGGAATGAGCAGTTCTTC. V usage is TRBV6-7 and J usage is TRBJ2-1, with 9 bases fitting TRBD1. TRBV6-7 is given ORF status, its function remaining uncertain. The ends lost 5 bases at V and 7 bases at J; junction bases unmatched: 12. This CDR3 is built from 16 residues.

This clone is medium-sized by share. The chain combines TRBV11-3 with TRBJ2-3; 8 bases fit TRBD2. CDR3 length equals 15 residues. Germline values: CDR1 SGHNT, CDR2 YENEEA. Trimming removed 6 bases from V and 1 base from J; junction bases left unmatched: 6. The CDR3 nucleotides read TGTGCCAGCAGTCTCAGCGGGGGACGCACAGATACGCAGTATTTT. Translation: CASSLSGGRTDTQYF.

This clone has a handful of counts. The chain employs TRBV11-3 and TRBJ1-2; D may be TRBD1 (6 bases). The V gene's germline CDR1 is SGHNT and CDR2 YENEEA. This CDR3 is built from 15 residues. V was pared by 5 bases and J by 4 bases, with 17 bases between. CDR3 DNA: TGTGCCAGCAGCCTGAGTTCCGGGGGCATCTATGGCTACACCTTC. Translating it yields CASSLSSGGIYGYTF.

Only a few counts were recorded for this clone. V and J are TRBV6-8 and TRBJ1-1; 8 nucleotides line up with TRBD1. Looked up from germline, CDR1 is MNHGY and CDR2 is SAAAGT. V was pared by 6 bases and J by 5 bases, with 8 bases of the junction left unmatched. This CDR3 is 14 amino acids long. The CDR3 DNA reads as TGTGCCAGCAGCCTCAGGACAGGGAGGACTGAAGCTTTCTTT. Translation gives CASSLRTGRTEAFF.

Judged by abundance, this clone is large. The rearrangement uses TRBV11-3 and TRBJ1-1; TRBD1 matches at 8 bases. Germline trimming cut 5 bases from V and 5 bases from J; bases unmatched to any gene: 7. This CDR3 comprises 14 residues. Germline V gene lookup returns CDR1 SGHNT and CDR2 YENEEA. CDR3 in amino acids: CASSDRGSVTEAFF. CDR3 in DNA: TGTGCCAGCAGCGACAGGGGAAGTGTAACTGAAGCTTTCTTT.